This entry lists 20 T cell receptor beta chains sequenced from one sample in a study of T-cell memory formation after mild COVID-19. From the 5' RACE reads, TCRdb called clonotypes with MiXCR, one entry per CDR3 protein. The sample lists under 700,000 distinct CDR3 sequences, around 21% occurring once. Sequenced sample: PBMCs or a T cell subset sorted from them (not recorded which). These TCRs come from an adult woman who had mild COVID-19 (a few samples of this study predate the infection). Cell type and time point are not known.

This clonotype was seen a handful of times. CDR3 in amino acids: CASSLIGRANTDTQYF. CDR3 DNA: TGTGCCAGCAGCTTAATAGGGCGGGCGAACACAGATACGCAGTATTTT. The chain links TRBV7-3 to TRBJ2-3; tentative D call: TRBD2 (5 bases). Germline values: CDR1 SGHTA, CDR2 FQGTGA. The germline V and J ends were trimmed by 1 base and 2 bases, with 13 bases remaining between them. The CDR3 is made up of 16 amino acids.

J is TRBJ2-1 and V is TRBV18; TRBD2 matches at 13 bases. J gave up 5 bases and V 2 bases, and 3 bases lay outside the gene matches. The CDR3 covers 16 residues. CDR1 is KGHSH and CDR2 is LQKENI in the germline V gene. In nucleotides, the CDR3 is TGTGCCAGCTCACCAGTACTAGCGGGAGGGCACAATGAGCAGTTCTTC. Translating gives CASSPVLAGGHNEQFF.

This clonotype was seen more than once but under ten times. The genes are TRBV29-1 and TRBJ2-3; perhaps TRBD2 as D (5 bases). CDR3 length: 13 amino acids. V lost 3 bases, J lost 2 bases, and 9 bases lay in between. Germline V gives CDR1 SQVTM, CDR2 ANQGSEA. The CDR3 region is CSVDRGLTDTQYF. The CDR3 nucleotides are TGCAGCGTTGATCGGGGTCTCACAGATACGCAGTATTTT.

This clonotype has a handful of counts. The CDR3 region has the DNA TGCAGTGCTCCGGCCCTAGGAGGGGCCATCTCCTACAATGAGCAGTTCTTC. This translates into CSAPALGGAISYNEQFF. The chain joins TRBV20-1 to TRBJ2-1; D is perhaps TRBD2 (6 bases). The CDR3 contains 17 residues. The germline gives CDR1 DFQATT, CDR2 SNEGSKA (reference sequence). Trimming removed 5 bases at V and 0 bases at J, with 20 bases between.

This clonotype was detected only a few times. The J gene is TRBJ2-2, the V gene TRBV7-9; TRBD1 is a possible D gene (5 bases). This CDR3 contains 14 residues. Germline CDR1 reads SEHNR; CDR2 reads FQNEAQ (reference sequence). V lost 3 bases, J lost 6 bases, and 11 bases lay in between. The CDR3 DNA sequence: TGTGCCAGCAGCTTGGCAGGGCTGGCCGGGGAGCTGTTTTTT. It specifies CASSLAGLAGELFF.

This clonotype was observed a few times. The chain couples TRBV7-9 to TRBJ2-4, with unresolved D. V lost 5 bases and J lost 10, with 3 bases in between. The germline gives CDR1 SEHNR, CDR2 FQNEAQ (reference sequence). This CDR3 region has 9 residues. The CDR3 spells CASSPIQYF. The DNA for the CDR3 is TGTGCCAGCAGCCCGATTCAGTACTTC. The whole variable domain, remainder taken from reference TRBV7-9 and TRBJ2-4, is DTGVSQNPRHKITKRGQNVTFRCDPISEHNRLYWYRQTLGQGPEFLTYFQNEAQLEKSRLLSDRFSAERPKGSFSTLEIQRTEQGDSAMYLCASSPIQYFGAGTRLSVL.

The genes are TRBV5-1 and TRBJ2-5; no reliable D call. Germline V lookup: CDR1 SGHRS, CDR2 YFSETQ. V was pared by 4 bases and J by 5 bases, with 12 bases between. The CDR3 covers 13 residues. The CDR3 coding sequence is TGCGCCAGCAGCCAACTCCCACGGGAGACCCAGTACTTC. Protein: CASSQLPRETQYF.

This chain links TRBV7-9 with TRBJ1-2; D unresolved. V was shortened by 1 base and J by 4 bases, with 13 bases between the two germline ends. Germline assignment: CDR1 SEHNR and CDR2 FQNEAQ (reference sequence). The CDR3 runs to 15 residues. In DNA, the CDR3 is TGTGCCAGCAGCTTAGTAGGCGGAAGGACCTATGGCTACACCTTC. Its translation: CASSLVGGRTYGYTF.

V is TRBV11-3 and J is TRBJ2-5, with D perhaps TRBD2 (7 bases). This CDR3 is built from 13 residues. CDR1 and CDR2 from the germline V gene are SGHNT and YENEEA. Deletions cut 8 bases from V and 4 bases from J, with 14 bases between. CDR3 bases: TGTGCCAGCGGAGAGGGGGGGAGAGAGACCCAGTACTTC. Its protein product is CASGEGGRETQYF. Based on the CDR3 plus reference TRBV11-3 and TRBJ2-5, the full variable domain is EAGVVQSPRYKIIEKKQPVAFWCNPISGHNTLYWYLQNLGQGPELLIRYENEEAVDDSQLPKDRFSAERLKGVDSTLKIQPAELGDSAVYLCASGEGGRETQYFGPGTRLLVL.

This clonotype was seen more than once but under ten times. This chain joins TRBV6-7 and TRBJ1-5, with 7 bases aligning to TRBD1. TRBV6-7 is classed as an ORF, of uncertain function. Losses at the gene ends were 7 bases for V and 4 bases for J; bases not matched to a gene: 10. The length of the CDR3 is 15 residues. The CDR3 sequence is CASILGTARNQPQHF. CDR3 DNA sequence: TGTGCCAGCATACTGGGGACAGCACGAAATCAGCCCCAGCATTTT.

The chain has TRBV30 and TRBJ2-5; weak D call: TRBD1 (7 bases). Trimming removed 4 bases at V and 2 bases at J, with 11 bases between. Per germline, CDR1 GTSNPN and CDR2 SVGIG (reference sequence). The CDR3 is made up of 13 amino acids. This CDR3 reads CAWTGGLQETQYF. CDR3 sequence (DNA): TGTGCCTGGACAGGGGGGTTGCAAGAGACCCAGTACTTC.

The chain combines TRBV19 with TRBJ1-5; 7 bases match TRBD1. The CDR3 runs to 17 residues. V was pared by 4 bases and J by 1 base, with 10 bases of the junction left unmatched. The germline V gene encodes CDR1 LNHDA and CDR2 SQIVND (reference sequence). CDR3 sequence (DNA): TGTGCCAGTAGTACCCTCTACAGGGGCGAAAGCAATCAGCCCCAGCATTTT. Translated: CASSTLYRGESNQPQHF. The whole variable domain, remainder taken from reference TRBV19 and TRBJ1-5, is DGGITQSPKYLFRKEGQNVTLSCEQNLNHDAMYWYRQDPGQGLRLIYYSQIVNDFQKGDIAEGYSVSREKKESFPLTVTSAQKNPTAFYLCASSTLYRGESNQPQHFGDGTRLSIL.

There are a few counts of this clonotype. The chain couples TRBV5-1 to TRBJ1-3, with D unclear. V dropped 4 bases and J dropped 0 bases, with 8 bases sitting between them. This CDR3 is built from 14 residues. CDR1 and CDR2 from the germline V gene are SGHRS and YFSETQ. The DNA of the CDR3 is TGCGCCAGCAGCGCGGCAGCCTCTGGAAACACCATATATTTT. Translation: CASSAAASGNTIYF.

This clonotype was counted a few times. The gene calls are TRBV9 and TRBJ2-7; no definite D call. Germline values: CDR1 SGDLS, CDR2 YYNGEE. The CDR3 spans 14 residues. With 0 bases removed from V and 4 bases from J, the gap between germline ends came to 11 bases. CDR3 nucleotide sequence: TGTGCCAGCAGCGTAGGGCAGGTAGCTTACGAGCAGTACTTC. Protein product: CASSVGQVAYEQYF.

This clonotype has a handful of counts. The rearrangement uses TRBV12-3 or TRBV12-4 and TRBJ2-7; 8 nucleotides align to TRBD1. The junction had 16 bases not matched to a gene; V was cut back by 4 bases and J by 2 bases. The CDR3 has 18 residues. CDR3 region: CASSSRGTGQQAPYEQYF. The DNA of the CDR3 is TGTGCCAGCAGTTCCCGGGGGACAGGACAACAAGCACCCTACGAGCAGTACTTC.

The J gene is TRBJ2-1, the V gene TRBV18, with 13 bases lining up with TRBD2. Germline CDR1 and CDR2: KGHSH and LQKENI. The CDR3 sequence is 14 residues long. The ends lost 8 bases at V and 6 bases at J; junction bases unmatched: 4. DNA for the CDR3: TGTGCCAGCCAGGGACTAGCGGGACGCAATGAGCAGTTCTTC. This encodes CASQGLAGRNEQFF.

This chain joins TRBV7-2 and TRBJ2-7; 7 bases align to TRBD1. The CDR3 is 15 amino acids. V lost 5 bases, J lost 3 bases, and 10 bases stayed unmatched. Germline lookup yields CDR1 SGHTA and CDR2 FQGNSA. The DNA of the CDR3 is TGTGCCAGCAGCGCCCTAGGGGGCGGGTACTACGAGCAGTACTTC. This codes for CASSALGGGYYEQYF.

V and J are TRBV20-1 and TRBJ2-7; a possible D gene is TRBD1 (5 bases). CDR3 length equals 14 residues. Germline CDR1 DFQATT, CDR2 SNEGSKA (reference sequence). The ends were cut back, 6 bases at V and 7 bases at J, with 22 bases in the middle. The CDR3 reads CSARRGGAPREQYF. CDR3 DNA: TGCAGTGCACGAAGAGGTGGGGCCCCACGGGAGCAGTACTTC.

The chain is built from TRBV4-1 and TRBJ2-7; 12 bases map to TRBD1. Trimming removed 4 bases from V and 6 bases from J; junction bases left unmatched: 4. In germline, CDR1 is MGHRA, CDR2 YSYEKL. CDR3 length: 14 residues. The CDR3 loop is CASSRGQGAFEQYF. The CDR3 DNA reads as TGCGCCAGCAGCCGGGGACAGGGGGCTTTCGAGCAGTACTTC.

V gene TRBV12-3 or TRBV12-4 combines with J gene TRBJ2-1, with 15 bases that match TRBD2. The length of the CDR3 is 16 residues. The trim removed 5 bases at V and 10 bases at J, leaving 9 bases unmatched. The CDR3 DNA follows: TGTGCCAGCAGTCCCGGGACTAGCGGGAGGCAGGGCGAGCAGTTCTTC. Amino acids: CASSPGTSGRQGEQFF.